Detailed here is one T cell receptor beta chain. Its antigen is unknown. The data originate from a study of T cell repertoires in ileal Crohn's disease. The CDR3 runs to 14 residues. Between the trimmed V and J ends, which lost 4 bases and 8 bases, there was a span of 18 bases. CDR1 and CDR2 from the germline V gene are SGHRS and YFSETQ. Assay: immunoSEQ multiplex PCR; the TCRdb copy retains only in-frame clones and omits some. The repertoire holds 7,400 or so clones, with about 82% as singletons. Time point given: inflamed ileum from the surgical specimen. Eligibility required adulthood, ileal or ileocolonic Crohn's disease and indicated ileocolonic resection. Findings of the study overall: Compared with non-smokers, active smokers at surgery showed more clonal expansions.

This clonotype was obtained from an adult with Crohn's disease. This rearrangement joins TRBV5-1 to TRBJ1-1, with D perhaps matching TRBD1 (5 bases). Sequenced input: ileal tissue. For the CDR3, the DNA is TGCGCCAGCAGCCAAGCGGGACCTTTTCGGGAAGCTTTCTTT. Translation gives CASSQAGPFREAFF.